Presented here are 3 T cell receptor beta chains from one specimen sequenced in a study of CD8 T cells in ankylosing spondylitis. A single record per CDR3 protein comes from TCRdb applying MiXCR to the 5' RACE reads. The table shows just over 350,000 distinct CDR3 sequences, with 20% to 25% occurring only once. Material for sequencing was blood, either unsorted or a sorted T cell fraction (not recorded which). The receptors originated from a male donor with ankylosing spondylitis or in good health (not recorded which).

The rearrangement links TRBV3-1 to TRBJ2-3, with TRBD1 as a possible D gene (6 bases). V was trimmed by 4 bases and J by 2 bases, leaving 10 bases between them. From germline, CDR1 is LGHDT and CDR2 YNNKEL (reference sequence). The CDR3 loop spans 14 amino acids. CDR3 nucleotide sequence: TGTGCCAGCAGCCCACACAGGGACACAGATACGCAGTATTTT. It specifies CASSPHRDTDTQYF.

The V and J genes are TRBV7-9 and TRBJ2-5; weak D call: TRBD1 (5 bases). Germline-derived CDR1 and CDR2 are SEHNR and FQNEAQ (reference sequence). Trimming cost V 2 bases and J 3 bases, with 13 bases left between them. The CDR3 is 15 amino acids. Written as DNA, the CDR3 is TGTGCCAGCAGCTTACTCCAAGGGGCGAAAGAGACCCAGTACTTC. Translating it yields CASSLLQGAKETQYF. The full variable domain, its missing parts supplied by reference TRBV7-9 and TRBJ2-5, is DTGVSQNPRHKITKRGQNVTFRCDPISEHNRLYWYRQTLGQGPEFLTYFQNEAQLEKSRLLSDRFSAERPKGSFSTLEIQRTEQGDSAMYLCASSLLQGAKETQYFGPGTRLLVL.

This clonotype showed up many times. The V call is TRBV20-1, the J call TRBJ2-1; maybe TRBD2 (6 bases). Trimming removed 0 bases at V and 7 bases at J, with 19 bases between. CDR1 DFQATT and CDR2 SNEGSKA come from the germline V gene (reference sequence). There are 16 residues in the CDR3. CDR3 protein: CSAREEGLSSRNEQFF. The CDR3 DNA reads TGCAGTGCTAGAGAGGAGGGGCTCTCCTCCCGGAATGAGCAGTTCTTC.